This T cell receptor (beta chain) is from a study of cytomegalovirus exposure and HLA in healthy donors. Study in general: Researchers found that around 80% of 398 genotyped donors fell within the Caucasian-associated ancestry cluster. Broader study findings: In vitro confirmation showed a few CMV-associated chains to be CMV antigen specific. Productive status was seen about 87% or about 30% of the time for most TCR beta V segments in an earlier analysis. The availability of immune exposure information extended only to CMV serostatus.

The PCR contained 60 Vbeta and 13 Jbeta primers. Sequencing used immunoSEQ multiplex PCR; TCRdb keeps in-frame clones, though not all of them. The sample gives about 110,000 clones, approximately 76% of which show up once; roughly 8.2% is in the top ten. Germline assignment: CDR1 SNHLY and CDR2 FYNNEI. This CDR3 comprises 16 residues. V shed 4 bases, J shed 4 bases, and the junction held 10 bases outside the gene matches. In regard to this clone: The antigen is not known.

The receptor's source is a woman aged 50 to 65 in good health and CMV-seropositive. What was sequenced was PBMCs. V and J are TRBV2 and TRBJ1-2, with 9 bases aligning to TRBD1. CDR3 sequence: CASSVGQGEWGYGYTF. The CDR3 bases are TGTGCCAGCAGTGTGGGACAGGGAGAGTGGGGCTATGGCTACACCTTC.